The 11 T cell receptor beta chains reported below all come from one sample, sequenced in a study of blood T cell repertoires in COVID-19. The method was immunoSEQ multiplex PCR; TCRdb's version includes in-frame clones alone and lacks a portion of them. The sample has 390,000 or so clones, 70% to 90% seen once. The sequenced sample consisted of peripheral blood. The receptor source for this set is a woman aged 25 to 39 with COVID-19, enrolled during active disease.

About this clone: Germline and junction disagree at one end, which may indicate a read error. The chain joins TRBV5-1 to TRBJ1-1, with 7 bases aligning to TRBD1. Germline CDR1 SGHRS, CDR2 YFSETQ. The CDR3 is 15 amino acids. The CDR3 here is CASGFTYRGNTEAFF. The DNA of the CDR3 is TGCGCCAGCGGCTTCACCTACAGGGGGAACACTGAAGCTTTCTTT.

The J gene is TRBJ2-3, the V gene TRBV19; maybe TRBD1 (6 bases). This CDR3 is 17 amino acids long. Between the trimmed V and J ends, which lost 5 bases and 4 bases, there was a span of 22 bases. The germline gives CDR1 LNHDA, CDR2 SQIVND (reference sequence). DNA of the CDR3: TGTGCCAGTAGTCTAACGGAAAGGGGTCCAGGGGCAGATACGCAGTATTTT. This encodes CASSLTERGPGADTQYF.

The chain combines TRBV18 with TRBJ1-4; no definite D call. Germline-derived CDR1 and CDR2 are KGHSH and LQKENI. Trimming took 6 bases from V and 2 from J, leaving 16 bases between them. The CDR3 spans 16 residues. The DNA for the CDR3 is TGTGCCAGCTCCCCCAAGCGTGGGTGGACTAATGAAAAACTGTTTTTT. Amino acid sequence: CASSPKRGWTNEKLFF.

The rearrangement links TRBV30 to TRBJ2-4; 7 bases fit TRBD2. Germline V gene sequence: CDR1 GTSNPN, CDR2 SVGIG (reference sequence). J lost 1 base, V lost 1 base, and 7 bases had no gene match. CDR3 size: 16 residues. The CDR3 here is CAWSGMAGEAKNIQYF. CDR3 bases: TGTGCCTGGAGTGGGATGGCGGGAGAGGCCAAAAACATTCAGTACTTC.

Written as DNA, the CDR3 is TGTGCCAGTAGTGCCAACAGACAGGGGAACACTGAAGCTTTCTTT. As protein: CASSANRQGNTEAFF. The chain joins TRBV19 to TRBJ1-1; 7 bases agree with TRBD1. Germline loops: CDR1 LNHDA, CDR2 SQIVND (reference sequence). The CDR3 spans 15 residues. V was clipped by 5 bases and J by 1 base; unmatched bases: 7.

The chain has TRBV5-6 and TRBJ1-6; 8 bases agree with TRBD1. V shed 4 bases, J shed 7 bases, and the junction held 7 bases outside the gene matches. This CDR3 comprises 15 residues. Germline V gene data show CDR1 as SGHDT and CDR2 as YYEEEE. DNA of the CDR3: TGTGCCAGCAGCATGGGGACAGGTTTGAATTCACCCCTCCACTTT. Translated: CASSMGTGLNSPLHF. The variable domain in full, with the rest retrieved from reference TRBV5-6 and TRBJ1-6, is DAGVTQSPTHLIKTRGQQVTLRCSPKSGHDTVSWYQQALGQGPQFIFQYYEEEERQRGNFPDRFSGHQFPNYSSELNVNALLLGDSALYLCASSMGTGLNSPLHFGNGTRLTVT.

The V and J genes are TRBV13 and TRBJ1-2; D may be TRBD1 (6 bases). V lost 5 bases, J lost 2 bases, and 9 bases lay in between. This CDR3 region has 13 residues. Looked up from germline, CDR1 is PRHDT and CDR2 is FYEKMQ (reference sequence). In DNA form, the CDR3 reads TGTGCCAGCAGCCCCGGACAGAACTATGGCTACACCTTC. This gives the protein CASSPGQNYGYTF.

This clone was seen only a few times. This chain joins TRBV7-2 and TRBJ1-4; tentative D call: TRBD1 (5 bases). CDR3 size: 13 residues. CDR1 SGHTA and CDR2 FQGNSA come from the germline V gene. Trimming left V 3 bases short and J 6 bases short, with 8 bases between. CDR3 region: CASSLSRDEKLFF. For the CDR3, the DNA is TGTGCCAGCAGCTTGTCCAGGGATGAAAAACTGTTTTTT. Full variable domain (rest looked up from reference TRBV7-2 and TRBJ1-4): GAGVSQSPSNKVTEKGKDVELRCDPISGHTALYWYRQSLGQGLEFLIYFQGNSAPDKSGLPSDRFSAERTGGSVSTLTIQRTQQEDSAVYLCASSLSRDEKLFFGSGTQLSVL.

V is TRBV18 and J is TRBJ1-2, with D unresolved. Trimming took off 0 bases at V and 0 bases at J, with 8 bases between the two ends. Germline assignment: CDR1 KGHSH and CDR2 LQKENI. CDR3 length: 15 residues. The CDR3 protein is CASSPPDLANYGYTF. The CDR3 DNA reads as TGTGCCAGCTCACCACCTGACTTAGCTAACTATGGCTACACCTTC. The full variable domain, completed using reference TRBV18 and TRBJ1-2, is NAGVMQNPRHLVRRRGQEARLRCSPMKGHSHVYWYRQLPEEGLKFMVYLQKENIIDESGMPKERFSAEFPKEGPSILRIQQVVRGDSAAYFCASSPPDLANYGYTFGSGTRLTVV.

CDR3 nucleotides: TGTGCCATCAGATCCGACACAGGGATGAACACTGAAGCTTTCTTT. The encoded protein is CAIRSDTGMNTEAFF. The V call is TRBV10-3, the J call TRBJ1-1, with D maybe TRBD1 (6 bases). The CDR3 runs 15 residues. The germline gives CDR1 ENHRY, CDR2 SYGVKD. Between the trimmed V and J ends, which lost 6 bases and 0 bases, there was a span of 14 bases.

A few counts support this clone. This sequence joins TRBV5-6 and TRBJ1-2; D is possibly TRBD1 (6 bases). V was clipped by 0 bases and J by 6 bases, with 21 bases between them. The V gene's germline CDR1 is SGHDT and CDR2 YYEEEE. The CDR3 is 17 residues long. CDR3 nucleotides: TGTGCCAGCAGCTTGGTTTCGGGCAGGGGAGATTTGAATGGCTACACCTTC. Its protein product is CASSLVSGRGDLNGYTF.